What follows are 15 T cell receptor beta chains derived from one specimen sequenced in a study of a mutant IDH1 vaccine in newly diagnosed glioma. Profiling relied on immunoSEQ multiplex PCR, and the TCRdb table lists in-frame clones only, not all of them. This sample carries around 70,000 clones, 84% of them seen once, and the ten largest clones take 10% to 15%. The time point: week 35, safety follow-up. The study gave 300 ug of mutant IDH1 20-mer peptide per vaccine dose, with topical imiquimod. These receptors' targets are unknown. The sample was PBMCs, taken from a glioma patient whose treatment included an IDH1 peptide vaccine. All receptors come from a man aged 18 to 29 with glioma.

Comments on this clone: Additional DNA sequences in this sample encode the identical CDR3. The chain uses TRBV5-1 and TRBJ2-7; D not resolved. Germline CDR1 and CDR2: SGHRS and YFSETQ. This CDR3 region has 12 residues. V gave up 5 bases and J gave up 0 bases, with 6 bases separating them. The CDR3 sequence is CASSPNSYEQYF. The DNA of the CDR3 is TGCGCCAGCAGTCCCAACTCCTACGAGCAGTACTTC.

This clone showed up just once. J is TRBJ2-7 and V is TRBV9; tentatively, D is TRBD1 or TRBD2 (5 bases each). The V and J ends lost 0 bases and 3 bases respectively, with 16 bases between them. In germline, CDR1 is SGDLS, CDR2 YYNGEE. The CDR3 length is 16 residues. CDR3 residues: CASSVGERRGLYEQYF. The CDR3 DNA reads TGTGCCAGCAGCGTAGGGGAACGACGGGGCCTCTACGAGCAGTACTTC.

The CDR3 is CASSEQQAGDTQYF. DNA for the CDR3: TGTGCCAGCAGTGAACAACAGGCGGGAGATACGCAGTATTTT. The rearrangement joins TRBV6-1 to TRBJ2-3; D may be TRBD1 or TRBD2 (5 bases each). The CDR3 consists of 14 residues. In germline, CDR1 is MNHNS, CDR2 SASEGT. Trimming took 2 bases from V and 5 from J, leaving 11 bases between them.

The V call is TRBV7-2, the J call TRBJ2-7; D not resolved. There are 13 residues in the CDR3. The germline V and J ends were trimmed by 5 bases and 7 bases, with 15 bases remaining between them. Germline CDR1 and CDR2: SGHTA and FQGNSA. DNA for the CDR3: TGTGCCAGCAGCCCAATCGCGAGGCGTGAGCAGTACTTC. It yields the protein CASSPIARREQYF.

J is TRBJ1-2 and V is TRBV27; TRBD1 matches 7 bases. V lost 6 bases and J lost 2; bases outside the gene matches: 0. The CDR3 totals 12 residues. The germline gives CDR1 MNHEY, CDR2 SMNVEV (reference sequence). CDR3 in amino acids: CASRQGNYGYTF. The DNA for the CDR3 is TGTGCCAGCAGACAGGGGAACTATGGCTACACCTTC.

This chain's CDR3 is CASSSLGQREQYF. The CDR3 DNA reads TGTGCCAGCAGCTCGTTAGGACAGCGCGAGCAGTACTTC. The chain is built from TRBV5-5 and TRBJ2-7, with D maybe TRBD1 (6 bases). Germline loops: CDR1 SGHKS, CDR2 YYEKEE (reference sequence). The CDR3 runs to 13 residues. Trimming left V 3 bases short and J 6 bases short, with 13 bases between.

The CDR3 coding sequence is TGTGCCAGCAGTTTGGACACTGCCAATGGCTACACCTTC. Encoded protein: CASSLDTANGYTF. The V call is TRBV27, the J call TRBJ1-2, with D tentatively TRBD1 (5 bases). V lost 3 bases, J lost 6 bases, and 11 bases lay in between. Germline values: CDR1 MNHEY, CDR2 SMNVEV (reference sequence). This CDR3 is 13 amino acids long.

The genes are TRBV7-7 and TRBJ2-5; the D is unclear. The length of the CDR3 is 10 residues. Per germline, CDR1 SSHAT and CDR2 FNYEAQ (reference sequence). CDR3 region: CARFPETQYF. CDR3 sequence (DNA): TGTGCTAGATTTCCGGAGACCCAGTACTTC.

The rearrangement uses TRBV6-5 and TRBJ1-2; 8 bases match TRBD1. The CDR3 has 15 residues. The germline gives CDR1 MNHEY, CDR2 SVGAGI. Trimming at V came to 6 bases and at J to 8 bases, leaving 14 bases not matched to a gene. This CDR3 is CASSRDRGPIVGYTF. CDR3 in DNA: TGTGCCAGCAGCCGCGACAGGGGACCAATAGTGGGCTACACCTTC.

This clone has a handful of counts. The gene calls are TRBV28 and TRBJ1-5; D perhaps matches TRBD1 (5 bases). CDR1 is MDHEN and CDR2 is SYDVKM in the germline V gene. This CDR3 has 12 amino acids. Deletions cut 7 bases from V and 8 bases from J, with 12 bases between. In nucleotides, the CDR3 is TGTGCCAGCAACCGACCCAGGGAGCCCCAGCATTTT. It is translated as CASNRPREPQHF.

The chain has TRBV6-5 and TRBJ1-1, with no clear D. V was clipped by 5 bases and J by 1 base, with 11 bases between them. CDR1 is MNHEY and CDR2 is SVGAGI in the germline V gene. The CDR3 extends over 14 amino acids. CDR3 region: CASSPRPKNTEAFF. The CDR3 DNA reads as TGTGCCAGCAGTCCCAGACCGAAGAACACTGAAGCTTTCTTT.

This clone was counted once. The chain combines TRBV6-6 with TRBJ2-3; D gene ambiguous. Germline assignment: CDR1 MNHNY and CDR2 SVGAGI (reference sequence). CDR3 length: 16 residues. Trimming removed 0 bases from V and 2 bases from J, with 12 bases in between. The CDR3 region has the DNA TGTGCCAGCAGTTACTCGAGGCCAGTAAACACAGATACGCAGTATTTT. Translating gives CASSYSRPVNTDTQYF.

CDR3 DNA: TGTGCCAGTAGTCAGGGACTAGACGGCGAGCAGTACTTC. It yields the protein CASSQGLDGEQYF. This chain links TRBV19 with TRBJ2-7; TRBD2 agrees at 8 bases. J lost 6 bases, V lost 5 bases, and 6 bases had no gene match. This CDR3 comprises 13 residues. Germline V gene lookup returns CDR1 LNHDA and CDR2 SQIVND (reference sequence).

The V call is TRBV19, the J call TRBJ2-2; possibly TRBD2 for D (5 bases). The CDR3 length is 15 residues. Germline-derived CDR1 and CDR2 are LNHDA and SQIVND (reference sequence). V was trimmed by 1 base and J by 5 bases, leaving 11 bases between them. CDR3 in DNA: TGTGCCAGTAGTATAGGGAGGCGTGGGACCGGGGAGCTGTTTTTT. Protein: CASSIGRRGTGELFF.

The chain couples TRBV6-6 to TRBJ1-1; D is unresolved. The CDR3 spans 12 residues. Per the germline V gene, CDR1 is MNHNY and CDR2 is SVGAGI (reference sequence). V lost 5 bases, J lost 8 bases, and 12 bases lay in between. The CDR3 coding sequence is TGTGCCAGCAGTCCAGAATCTTTAGAAGCTTTCTTT. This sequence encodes CASSPESLEAFF.